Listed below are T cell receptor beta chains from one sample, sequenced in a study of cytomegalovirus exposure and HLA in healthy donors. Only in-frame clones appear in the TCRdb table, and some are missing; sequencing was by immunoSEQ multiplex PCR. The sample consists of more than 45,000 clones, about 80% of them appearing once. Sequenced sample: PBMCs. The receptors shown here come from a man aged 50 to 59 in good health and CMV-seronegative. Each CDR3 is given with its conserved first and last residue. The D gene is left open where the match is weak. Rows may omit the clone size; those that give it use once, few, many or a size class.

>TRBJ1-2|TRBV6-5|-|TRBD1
CASSYTGTGDRYTF
TGTGCCAGCAGTTATACCGGGACAGGGGACCGCTACACCTTC
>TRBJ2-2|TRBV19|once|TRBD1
CATGTGIIGELFF
TGTGCCACCGGGACAGGGATAATCGGGGAGCTGTTTTTT
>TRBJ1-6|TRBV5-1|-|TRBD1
CASSLTTGGKNSPLHF
TGCGCCAGCAGCTTAACTACAGGGGGAAAGAATTCACCCCTCCACTTT
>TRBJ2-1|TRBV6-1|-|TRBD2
CASSLAGGQGEQFF
TGTGCCAGCAGTTTAGCGGGGGGGCAGGGTGAGCAGTTCTTC
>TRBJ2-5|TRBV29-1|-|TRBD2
CSGSGVETQYF
TGCAGCGGGAGCGGGGTTGAGACCCAGTACTTC
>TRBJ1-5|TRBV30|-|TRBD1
CAWSVSGGQQPQHF
TGTGCCTGGAGTGTTTCAGGGGGACAGCAGCCCCAGCATTTT
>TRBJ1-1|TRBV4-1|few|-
CASSQGPTNTEAFF
TGCGCCAGCAGCCAGGGCCCAACGAACACTGAAGCTTTCTTT
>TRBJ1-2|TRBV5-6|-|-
CASSLASDSWEGYTF
TGTGCCAGCAGCTTGGCCTCGGACAGCTGGGAAGGCTACACCTTC
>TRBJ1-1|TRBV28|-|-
CASSWSRANTEAFF
TGTGCCAGCAGTTGGTCGAGGGCGAACACTGAAGCTTTCTTT
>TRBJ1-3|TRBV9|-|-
CASSELETASGNTIYF
TGTGCCAGCAGCGAACTTGAAACCGCCTCTGGAAACACCATATATTTT
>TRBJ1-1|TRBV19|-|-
CASSIGFTMSEAFF
TGTGCCAGTAGTATAGGGTTCACGATGAGTGAAGCTTTCTTT
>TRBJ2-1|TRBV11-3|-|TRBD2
CASSLGTGGVHHEQFF
TGTGCCAGCAGCTTAGGTACGGGGGGGGTCCACCATGAGCAGTTCTTC
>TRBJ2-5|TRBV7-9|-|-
CASSLAFSSRETQYF
TGTGCCAGCAGCTTAGCGTTTTCTAGCCGAGAGACCCAGTACTTC
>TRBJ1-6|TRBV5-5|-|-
CASSPDSSSYNSPLHF
TGTGCCAGCAGCCCGGACTCGAGCTCCTATAATTCACCCCTCCACTTT
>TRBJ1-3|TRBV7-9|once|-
CASSLRSPGNTIYF
TGTGCCAGCAGCCTTAGATCGCCCGGAAACACCATATATTTT
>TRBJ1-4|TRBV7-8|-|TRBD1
CASSPLGTVNEKLFF
TGTGCCAGCAGCCCCCTAGGGACAGTAAATGAAAAACTGTTTTTT
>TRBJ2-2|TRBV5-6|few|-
CASSLSTGELFF
TGTGCCAGCAGCTTGTCGACCGGGGAGCTGTTTTTT
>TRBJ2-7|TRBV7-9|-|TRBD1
CASSLPGGETYEQYF
TGTGCCAGCAGCTTACCAGGGGGTGAAACCTACGAGCAGTACTTC
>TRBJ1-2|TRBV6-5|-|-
CASRLPGGYGYTF
TGTGCCAGCAGGCTTCCGGGAGGCTATGGCTACACCTTC
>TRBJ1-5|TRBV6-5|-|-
CASRRTENSNQPQHF
TGTGCCAGCCGCAGGACAGAAAATAGCAATCAGCCCCAGCATTTT
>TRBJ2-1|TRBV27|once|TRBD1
CASSLRQGKNNEQFF
TGTGCCAGCAGTTTGCGACAGGGGAAGAACAATGAGCAGTTCTTC
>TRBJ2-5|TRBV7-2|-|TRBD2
CASRGQFSGGAQETQYF
TGTGCCAGCCGAGGCCAATTTAGCGGGGGGGCCCAAGAGACCCAGTACTTC